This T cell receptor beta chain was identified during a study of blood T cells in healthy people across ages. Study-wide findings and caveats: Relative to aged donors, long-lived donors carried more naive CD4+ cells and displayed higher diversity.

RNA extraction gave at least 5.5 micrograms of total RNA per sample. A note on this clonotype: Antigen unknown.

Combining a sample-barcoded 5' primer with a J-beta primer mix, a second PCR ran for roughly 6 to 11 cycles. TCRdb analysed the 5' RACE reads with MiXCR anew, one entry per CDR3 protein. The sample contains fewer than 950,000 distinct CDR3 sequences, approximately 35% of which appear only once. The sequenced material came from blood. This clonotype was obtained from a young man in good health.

This CDR3 reads CASSQQGEQFF. As DNA, the CDR3 is TGCGCCAGCAGCCAACAGGGAGAGCAGTTCTTC. V is TRBV4-3 and J is TRBJ2-1; D might be TRBD1 (5 bases). The V and J ends lost 2 bases and 10 bases respectively, with 6 bases between them. There are 11 residues in the CDR3. Germline V gives CDR1 LGHNA, CDR2 YSLEER.